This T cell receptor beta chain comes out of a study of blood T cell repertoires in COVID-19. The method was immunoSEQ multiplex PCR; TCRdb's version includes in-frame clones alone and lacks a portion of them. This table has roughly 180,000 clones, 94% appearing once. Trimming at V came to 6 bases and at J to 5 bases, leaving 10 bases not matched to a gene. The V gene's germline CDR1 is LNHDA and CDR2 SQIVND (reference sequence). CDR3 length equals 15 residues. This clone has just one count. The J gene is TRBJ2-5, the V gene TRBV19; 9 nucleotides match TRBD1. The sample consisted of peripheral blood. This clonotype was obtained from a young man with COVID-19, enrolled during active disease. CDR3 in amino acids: CASRPTDRGGETQYF. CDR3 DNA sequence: TGTGCCAGTAGGCCGACGGACAGGGGAGGGGAGACCCAGTACTTC.